A selection of T cell receptor beta chains follows, all from one sample in a study of cytomegalovirus exposure and HLA in healthy donors. The data were produced by immunoSEQ multiplex PCR, yet TCRdb's version contains in-frame clones alone and is incomplete. Among about 90,000 clones listed, roughly four fifths were seen once. Sequencing input: PBMCs. The receptor set was obtained from a woman in her sixties in good health and CMV-seropositive. The conserved cysteine and the conserved F or W are not part of the CDR3 here. Each record gives: CDR3 protein, V gene, J gene.

ASSQGVNEQF	TRBV7-9	TRBJ2-1
ASSLGRQSNQPQH	TRBV27	TRBJ1-5
ASSLPGLAGVKQY	TRBV7-9	TRBJ2-7
ASSLSQGNSPLH	TRBV7-6	TRBJ1-6
ASSQDGLNEQF	TRBV4-1	TRBJ2-1
ASRLGGGQPQH	TRBV10-2	TRBJ1-5
ASSPTSGSSEQY	TRBV18	TRBJ2-7
ASRGPGTSGSGEQF	TRBV2	TRBJ2-1
ASSSQWRSEVYGYT	TRBV23-1	TRBJ1-2
ASSDKNTGELF	TRBV2	TRBJ2-2
ASSDLDISTDTQY	TRBV2	TRBJ2-3
ATSTGGGYEQY	TRBV19	TRBJ2-7
ASSLVGGGGETQY	TRBV5-5	TRBJ2-5
ASSSPWGGGYT	TRBV11-2	TRBJ1-2
ASDRWTEAF	TRBV19	TRBJ1-1
ASSLDRANQPQH	TRBV7-2	TRBJ1-5
ASSGLDPRYAQY	TRBV10-2	TRBJ2-3
ASSYSWAGYADTQY	TRBV6-7	TRBJ2-3
ASSPGTGGVKLF	TRBV18	TRBJ1-4
ASSLRQGHRNYGYT	TRBV28	TRBJ1-2
ASSLGDTTYEQY	TRBV11-2	TRBJ2-7
ASSLQGYGYT	TRBV19	TRBJ1-2
ASSFRLAGDTGELF	TRBV27	TRBJ2-2
ASSGYRGEDTEAF	TRBV9	TRBJ1-1
ASSLGSGSDGYT	TRBV5-1	TRBJ1-2
ASSLGLAGTDTQY	TRBV4-1	TRBJ2-3
ASSYLPAYEQY	TRBV9	TRBJ2-7
ASSIQGAGELF	TRBV5-1	TRBJ2-2